The 27 T cell receptor beta chains reported below all come from one sample, sequenced in a study of cytomegalovirus exposure and HLA in healthy donors. The study ran its PCR with 60 Vbeta and 13 Jbeta primers. Method: immunoSEQ multiplex PCR; TCRdb's copy keeps in-frame clones and lacks some. Of roughly 200,000 clones listed, over 65% are singletons. Sequenced sample: PBMCs. The receptors originated from a man younger than 35 in good health and CMV-seronegative.

The chain combines TRBV7-2 with TRBJ2-1, with 8 bases matching TRBD2. The CDR3 consists of 15 residues. Trimming cost V 2 bases and J 4 bases; bases outside gene matches: 4. Germline loops: CDR1 SGHTA, CDR2 FQGNSA. The CDR3 sequence: CASSLFEREYNEQFF. The CDR3, as DNA: TGTGCCAGCAGCTTATTTGAGCGGGAGTACAATGAGCAGTTCTTC. Full variable domain (missing parts from reference TRBV7-2 and TRBJ2-1): GAGVSQSPSNKVTEKGKDVELRCDPISGHTALYWYRQSLGQGLEFLIYFQGNSAPDKSGLPSDRFSAERTGGSVSTLTIQRTQQEDSAVYLCASSLFEREYNEQFFGPGTRLTVL.

The rearrangement joins TRBV7-9 to TRBJ2-7; D is perhaps TRBD1 (6 bases). The V end was cut by 1 base, the J end by 0 bases, with 10 bases between. The germline gives CDR1 SEHNR, CDR2 FQNEAQ (reference sequence). There are 15 residues in the CDR3. The chain's CDR3 is CASSLGGQGSYEQYF. As DNA, the CDR3 is TGTGCCAGCAGCTTAGGGGGGCAGGGCTCCTACGAGCAGTACTTC.

The chain couples TRBV4-2 to TRBJ1-1; 7 bases are a match to TRBD1. V was pared by 2 bases and J by 8 bases, with 8 bases of the junction left unmatched. Germline CDR1 and CDR2: LGHNA and YNFKEQ. This CDR3 is 14 amino acids long. The DNA for the CDR3 is TGTGCCAGCAGCCAACAAAACAGGGGAGGAGAAGCTTTCTTT. Protein sequence: CASSQQNRGGEAFF.

The chain uses TRBV6-5 and TRBJ2-2, with D perhaps assigned TRBD1 or TRBD2 (7 bases each). The CDR3 is 13 residues long. Germline CDR1 is MNHEY and CDR2 is SVGAGI. This chain's CDR3 is CASGTANTGELFF. The DNA of the CDR3 is TGTGCAAGCGGGACAGCGAACACCGGGGAGCTGTTTTTT.

The chain carries TRBV6-4 and TRBJ1-1; TRBD1 matches 8 bases. Germline V gives CDR1 MRHNA, CDR2 SNTAGT. The CDR3 sequence is 13 residues long. The J segment lost 5 bases and the V segment lost 10 bases, leaving 9 bases of the junction unmatched. The CDR3 loop reads CAIRRGRRTEAFF. The CDR3 DNA reads as TGTGCCATACGCAGGGGGCGCAGAACTGAAGCTTTCTTT.

This chain joins TRBV10-1 and TRBJ2-1, with 13 bases that match TRBD2. Germline CDR1 reads WNHNN; CDR2 reads SYGVQD (reference sequence). V was pared by 2 bases and J by 8 bases, with 3 bases of the junction left unmatched. The CDR3 has 15 residues. CDR3 in amino acids: CASSETSGRAHEQFF. CDR3 sequence (DNA): TGCGCCAGCAGTGAGACTAGCGGGAGGGCCCATGAGCAGTTCTTC.

The chain employs TRBV6-4 and TRBJ2-1, with D hard to call. V was trimmed by 2 bases and J by 9 bases, leaving 11 bases between them. This CDR3 spans 13 amino acids. CDR1 MRHNA and CDR2 SNTAGT come from the germline V gene. DNA for the CDR3: TGTGCCAGCAGTGACATGTGGGCAAGTGAGCAGTTCTTC. Amino acids: CASSDMWASEQFF.

The V call is TRBV7-8, the J call TRBJ1-1, with a weak D call TRBD1 (5 bases). V dropped 5 bases and J dropped 2 bases, with 15 bases sitting between them. Germline CDR1 and CDR2: SGHVS and FQNEAQ. The CDR3 runs 15 residues. CDR3 coding DNA: TGTGCCAGCAGCCAACTCAGGGTTCCTAACACTGAAGCTTTCTTT. Translating it yields CASSQLRVPNTEAFF.

This chain links TRBV28 with TRBJ1-2; 8 bases align to TRBD1. After removal of 4 bases from V and 7 bases from J, the junction contained 8 bases not matched to a gene. Germline values: CDR1 MDHEN, CDR2 SYDVKM. The CDR3 has 14 residues. CDR3 region: CASSSPQGAGGYTF. For the CDR3, the DNA is TGTGCCAGCAGTTCCCCTCAGGGGGCCGGTGGCTACACCTTC.

J is TRBJ1-1 and V is TRBV29-1, with D unresolved. This CDR3 contains 12 residues. Trimming pared 7 bases from V and 1 base from J, leaving 10 bases between. Germline V gene sequence: CDR1 SQVTM, CDR2 ANQGSEA. CDR3 DNA sequence: TGCAGCGCATCGCAGGCGAACACTGAAGCTTTCTTT. Protein product: CSASQANTEAFF. The variable domain in full, completed from reference TRBV29-1 and TRBJ1-1, reads SAVISQKPSRDICQRGTSLTIQCQVDSQVTMMFWYRQQPGQSLTLIATANQGSEATYESGFVIDKFPISRPNLTFSTLTVSNMSPEDSSIYLCSASQANTEAFFGQGTRLTVV.

J is TRBJ2-3 and V is TRBV9, with 8 bases aligning to TRBD1. CDR1 is SGDLS, CDR2 YYNGEE, per germline. V was pared by 0 bases and J by 4 bases, with 4 bases of the junction left unmatched. This CDR3 region has 15 residues. The DNA for the CDR3 is TGTGCCAGCAGCGTAGGACAGGGGATGGCAGATACGCAGTATTTT. This encodes CASSVGQGMADTQYF.

The V gene is TRBV2, the J gene TRBJ1-2; possibly TRBD1 for D (5 bases). V gave up 6 bases and J gave up 0 bases, with 14 bases separating them. Germline CDR1 SNHLY, CDR2 FYNNEI. The length of the CDR3 is 15 residues. CDR3 in DNA: TGTGCCAGCAGGGAAACACCAGGGACTAACTATGGCTACACCTTC. Translating it yields CASRETPGTNYGYTF. The full variable domain, rest sourced from reference TRBV2 and TRBJ1-2, is EPEVTQTPSHQVTQMGQEVILRCVPISNHLYFYWYRQILGQKVEFLVSFYNNEISEKSEIFDDQFSVERPDGSNFTLKIRSTKLEDSAMYFCASRETPGTNYGYTFGSGTRLTVV.

The V and J genes are TRBV2 and TRBJ1-2; the match to TRBD1 covers 7 bases. J was trimmed by 4 bases and V by 10 bases; bases with no gene match: 9. CDR1 SNHLY and CDR2 FYNNEI come from the germline V gene. This CDR3 contains 13 residues. Here the CDR3 DNA reads TGTGCCAACACAACAGGGGATCGCTATGGCTACACCTTC. It specifies CANTTGDRYGYTF.

This clone was observed a few times. The chain is built from TRBV19 and TRBJ2-7; D perhaps matches TRBD2 (7 bases). V lost 6 bases to trimming and J lost 2 bases, with 23 bases between them. The CDR3 is 17 residues long. Germline-derived CDR1 and CDR2 are LNHDA and SQIVND (reference sequence). DNA for the CDR3: TGTGCCAGTAGGACCCCGGGTCTAGGGGGAGGGGCCTACGAGCAGTACTTC. It encodes CASRTPGLGGGAYEQYF.

J is TRBJ1-2 and V is TRBV18; D is possibly TRBD1 (5 bases). The CDR3 consists of 14 residues. In germline, CDR1 is KGHSH, CDR2 LQKENI. Between the trimmed V and J ends, which lost 0 bases and 5 bases, there was a span of 10 bases. CDR3 loop: CASSPPGQLYGYTF. The CDR3, as DNA: TGTGCCAGCTCACCACCGGGGCAGTTATATGGCTACACCTTC.

This clone was observed a few times. The chain carries TRBV2 and TRBJ1-1; no definite D call. CDR3 length: 14 amino acids. With 6 bases removed from V and 1 base from J, the gap between germline ends came to 12 bases. The germline V gene encodes CDR1 SNHLY and CDR2 FYNNEI. CDR3 coding DNA: TGTGCCAGCAGGGACCGGGATCCGAACACTGAAGCTTTCTTT. Encoded protein: CASRDRDPNTEAFF.

The genes are TRBV6-6 and TRBJ2-7; 11 positions agree with TRBD1. Germline loops: CDR1 MNHNY, CDR2 SVGAGI (reference sequence). CDR3 length: 15 residues. V lost 6 bases to trimming and J lost 5 bases; unmatched junction nucleotides: 9. The CDR3, as DNA: TGTGCCAGCAGGGCCGGACAGGGGGCTCTCAACGAGCAGTACTTC. Protein: CASRAGQGALNEQYF.

This clone occurred once. J is TRBJ2-1 and V is TRBV5-4, with a possible D match to TRBD2 (5 bases). Germline assignment: CDR1 SGHNT and CDR2 YYREEE (reference sequence). The CDR3 loop spans 15 amino acids. V was shortened by 1 base and J by 0 bases, with 8 bases between the two germline ends. The CDR3, as DNA: TGTGCCAGCAGCTTGCGGGCGGGCTCCTACAATGAGCAGTTCTTC. Translation: CASSLRAGSYNEQFF.

This clone showed up just a few times. The gene calls are TRBV29-1 and TRBJ1-1; 8 bases line up with TRBD1. The J segment lost 0 bases and the V segment lost 7 bases, leaving 7 bases of the junction unmatched. CDR1 is SQVTM and CDR2 is ANQGSEA in the germline V gene. The CDR3 is made up of 14 amino acids. This CDR3 is CSAAGGFMNTEAFF. The CDR3 region has the DNA TGCAGCGCGGCAGGGGGCTTCATGAACACTGAAGCTTTCTTT.

The V and J genes are TRBV28 and TRBJ2-1; D is perhaps TRBD2 (6 bases). CDR3 length: 13 amino acids. V gave up 6 bases and J gave up 4 bases, with 10 bases separating them. In germline, CDR1 is MDHEN, CDR2 SYDVKM. For the CDR3, the DNA is TGTGCCAGCAGCGGGACTTATTACAATGAGCAGTTCTTC. It codes for CASSGTYYNEQFF.

In DNA, the CDR3 is TGTGCCACCAGCAGGAAAACAGGGGGCGCTGAAGCTTTCTTT. Translation gives CATSRKTGGAEAFF. The genes are TRBV15 and TRBJ1-1; 9 nucleotides line up with TRBD1. The trim removed 3 bases at V and 6 bases at J, leaving 5 bases unmatched. Germline lookup yields CDR1 LNHNV and CDR2 YYDKDF (reference sequence). CDR3 length: 14 residues.

V usage is TRBV27 and J usage is TRBJ2-1; 14 bases map to TRBD2. The junction had 8 bases not matched to a gene; V was cut back by 8 bases and J by 2 bases. The CDR3 covers 17 residues. Germline CDR1 is MNHEY and CDR2 is SMNVEV (reference sequence). The CDR3 bases are TGTGCCAGCCGCCCCGGGACTAGCGGGAGACCCTACAATGAGCAGTTCTTC. Amino acids: CASRPGTSGRPYNEQFF.

This chain uses TRBV6-5 with TRBJ2-1; the D is unclear. CDR1 and CDR2 (germline): MNHEY, SVGAGI. V shed 2 bases and J shed 5 bases, with 7 bases lying between them. CDR3 length: 13 residues. The CDR3 reads CASSYVRDNEQFF. In nucleotides, the CDR3 is TGTGCCAGCAGTTACGTACGGGACAATGAGCAGTTCTTC.

With regard to this clone: The junction departs from germline at one end; a sequencing error may be responsible. This sequence joins TRBV7-7 and TRBJ2-2, with TRBD2 matching over 7 bases. This CDR3 has 15 residues. Germline lookup yields CDR1 SSHAT and CDR2 FNYEAQ (reference sequence). CDR3 sequence reads: CASSLGTMNTGELFF. The CDR3 DNA follows: TGTGCTAGCAGCTTAGGGACTATGAACACCGGGGAGCTGTTTTTT.

In DNA, the CDR3 is TGTGCCAGCAGTGAAGCTAGCGGAAGATACAATGAGCAGTTCTTC. It codes for CASSEASGRYNEQFF. The V call is TRBV2, the J call TRBJ2-1; D perhaps matches TRBD2 (6 bases). The CDR3 consists of 15 residues. From germline, CDR1 is SNHLY and CDR2 FYNNEI. V dropped 0 bases and J dropped 4 bases, with 10 bases sitting between them.

This chain links TRBV2 with TRBJ1-6, with D perhaps matching TRBD1 (6 bases). In germline, CDR1 is SNHLY, CDR2 FYNNEI. This CDR3 region has 14 residues. Deletions cut 7 bases from V and 8 bases from J, with 15 bases between. CDR3 nucleotides: TGTGCCAGCACCGGACAGACCCCTGATTCACCCCTCCACTTT. This translates into CASTGQTPDSPLHF.

This clone was picked up one time. The chain has TRBV5-6 and TRBJ2-1, with D possibly TRBD2 on 6 matching bases. The V end lost 4 bases, the J end lost 8 bases, and 13 bases lay between the germline ends. In germline, CDR1 is SGHDT, CDR2 YYEEEE. The CDR3 is made up of 13 amino acids. The CDR3 spells CASSPAGRDEQFF. CDR3 sequence (DNA): TGTGCCAGCAGCCCGGCGGGACGGGATGAGCAGTTCTTC.